The 16 T cell receptor beta chains presented below share a single source sample, sequenced in a study of glioma-infiltrating T cells. The iRepertoire nested amplicon-rescue multiplex PCR amplified TCR alpha and beta CDR3s from RNA. TCRdb processed the multiplex PCR reads anew with MiXCR; each CDR3 protein has one entry. This sample has some 130,000 distinct CDR3 sequences, with about 25% found just once. The sequenced sample was glioma tissue, nonneoplastic brain tissue, or PBMCs (not recorded which). These TCRs come from a human donor with low-grade glioma or glioblastoma, undergoing nonglioma brain surgery, or in good health (not recorded which).

For this clonotype: Given a much more abundant clone one base away, this may be a read error. This sequence joins TRBV6-6 and TRBJ2-3; D remains unclear. V was clipped by 6 bases and J by 4 bases, with 11 bases between them. CDR1 and CDR2 from the germline V gene are MNHNY and SVGAGI (reference sequence). This CDR3 has 13 amino acids. CDR3: CASSFVGADTQYF. The CDR3 bases are TGTGCCAGCAGCTTCGTAGGCGCAGATACGCAGTATTTT.

This clonotype turned up a few times. The rearrangement uses TRBV11-2 and TRBJ1-1; D is unclear. Germline loops: CDR1 SGHAT, CDR2 FQNNGV. The CDR3 spans 13 residues. V was trimmed by 3 bases and J by 2 bases, leaving 7 bases between them. The CDR3 region is CASSFVGNTEAFF. For the CDR3, the DNA is TGTGCCAGCAGCTTTGTGGGAAACACTGAAGCTTTCTTT.

In its sample, this clonotype was seen a few times. CDR3: CSARKQGNVNEQYV. The CDR3 nucleotides are TGCAGTGCTAGAAAACAGGGAAACGTCAACGAGCAGTACGTC. V gene TRBV20-1 combines with J gene TRBJ2-7; the D gene is possibly TRBD1 (6 bases). The germline gives CDR1 DFQATT, CDR2 SNEGSKA (reference sequence). The CDR3 runs 14 residues. The V gene lost 2 bases and the J gene lost 5 bases, with 16 bases spanning the gap.

The chain combines TRBV7-9 with TRBJ2-1; unclear D gene. Germline-derived CDR1 and CDR2 are SEHNR and FQNEAQ (reference sequence). Between the trimmed V and J ends, which lost 5 bases and 10 bases, there was a span of 15 bases. The CDR3 has 13 residues. The CDR3: CASSLLTDVEQFF. CDR3 DNA: TGTGCCAGCAGCCTCCTCACGGACGTCGAGCAGTTCTTC.

With regard to this clonotype: This may be a read error: a much more frequent sequence differs by one nucleotide. The final CDR3 position lacks the conserved phenylalanine or tryptophan, pointing to a likely read error. The J gene is TRBJ2-1, the V gene TRBV10-2; perhaps TRBD1 as D (5 bases). The CDR3 covers 14 residues. Germline V gives CDR1 WSHSY, CDR2 SAAADI. CDR3 coding DNA: TGTGCCAGTAAGGGGTTCCCATCTCGGGATGAGCAGTTCTCC. Amino acid sequence: CASKGFPSRDEQFS.

As to this clonotype: Because the CDR3 is missing its conserved closing phenylalanine or tryptophan, this is likely a read error. The DNA is left out, because the CDR3 cannot be placed on it with certainty; the CDR3 is given as TCRdb lists it. The rearrangement joins TRBV20-1 to TRBJ2-4. The CDR3 region is 14 residues in length, termini included. Looked up from germline, CDR1 is DFQATT and CDR2 is SNEGSKA (reference sequence). The CDR3 loop reads CSAELDRAKNILYL.

This clonotype was recorded many times. The chain links TRBV6-1 to TRBJ1-1; D unclear. Germline assignment: CDR1 MNHNS and CDR2 SASEGT. Trimming stripped 5 bases from V and 10 bases from J, with 20 bases between. The CDR3 covers 14 residues. The CDR3 loop is CASSPGLSQEGAFF. The CDR3 DNA reads TGTGCCAGCAGTCCAGGACTGAGCCAGGAGGGAGCTTTCTTT.

This clonotype was seen at least ten times. The rearrangement links TRBV20-1 to TRBJ2-3; D remains unclear. Germline V gene sequence: CDR1 DFQATT, CDR2 SNEGSKA (reference sequence). V was shortened by 1 base and J by 9 bases, with 11 bases between the two germline ends. The CDR3 runs 12 residues. The CDR3 DNA reads TGCAGTGCTAGAGCCCACCTAGGCACGCAGTATTTT. It yields the protein CSARAHLGTQYF.

The J gene is TRBJ1-4, the V gene TRBV20-1, with D uncertain. This CDR3 contains 14 residues. Trimming removed 0 bases at V and 0 bases at J, with 5 bases between. Germline V gene lookup returns CDR1 DFQATT and CDR2 SNEGSKA (reference sequence). CDR3 region: CSARDRATNEKLFF. The CDR3 DNA reads TGCAGTGCTAGAGACCGTGCAACTAATGAAAAACTGTTTTTT.

This clonotype was counted a single time. The rearrangement uses TRBV2 and TRBJ2-7; D is possibly TRBD1 or TRBD2 (5 bases each). The length of the CDR3 is 13 residues. The germline V gene encodes CDR1 SNHLY and CDR2 FYNNEI. Trimming took off 6 bases at V and 2 bases at J, with 11 bases between the two ends. The CDR3 loop is CASSQGPAYEQYV. The CDR3 DNA sequence: TGTGCCAGCAGCCAGGGACCAGCCTACGAGCAGTACGTC.

Comment on this clonotype: The junction and the germline gene differ at one end; a read error may be behind it. This chain links TRBV18 with TRBJ1-1, with D unclear. CDR3 length equals 14 residues. Per the germline V gene, CDR1 is KGHSH and CDR2 is LQKENI. The CDR3 is CASSPSSRTTEAFF. CDR3 DNA: TGTGCCAGCTCACCAAGTTCCCGGACCACTGAGGCTTTCTTT.

This clonotype was detected a few times. This chain connects TRBV28 to TRBJ1-2; D remains ambiguous. Trimming shortened V by 2 bases and J by 13 bases, and 20 bases separated the two germline ends. The CDR3 length is 14 residues. Germline CDR1 is MDHEN and CDR2 is SYDVKM. Here the CDR3 DNA reads TGTGCCAGCAGTTTACCCAATCGGGCGGAGCGCCGCACCTTC. It codes for CASSLPNRAERRTF.

The rearrangement joins TRBV4-2 to TRBJ1-6; D gene ambiguous. V was pared by 4 bases and J by 6 bases, with 13 bases between. This CDR3 is 15 amino acids long. Germline V gene lookup returns CDR1 LGHNA and CDR2 YNFKEQ. In DNA, the CDR3 is TGTGCCAGCAGCCCGGACCTGGGAAGTAATTCACCCCTCCACTTT. It specifies CASSPDLGSNSPLHF.

The chain employs TRBV3-1 and TRBJ1-1; the D is unclear. V shed 1 base and J shed 1 base, with 10 bases lying between them. The CDR3 is 15 amino acids. Germline CDR1 and CDR2: LGHDT and YNNKEL (reference sequence). CDR3 nucleotide sequence: TGTGCCAGCAGCCAAGCGCGAAACAGGAACACTGAAGCTTTCTTT. This translates into CASSQARNRNTEAFF.

Comments on this clonotype: One end of the junction is discordant with germline, which a read error may explain. This CDR3 reads CASSRPGQHSRPSSADTQYF. As DNA, the CDR3 is TGTGCTAGCAGTCGTCCGGGACAGCACTCACGTCCTTCTAGCGCAGATACGCAGTATTTT. V is TRBV7-7 and J is TRBJ2-3; D is possibly TRBD1 (7 bases). CDR3 length: 20 amino acids. From germline, CDR1 is SSHAT and CDR2 FNYEAQ (reference sequence). The variable domain in full, completed from reference TRBV7-7 and TRBJ2-3, reads GAGVSQSPRYKVTKRGQDVTLRCDPISSHATLYWYQQALGQGPEFLTYFNYEAQPDKSGLPSDRFSAERPEGSISTLTIQRTEQRDSAMYRCASSRPGQHSRPSSADTQYFGPGTRLTVL.

This clonotype was observed at least ten times. V and J are TRBV14 and TRBJ2-3; D perhaps matches TRBD1 (5 bases). With 4 bases removed from V and 2 bases from J, the gap between germline ends came to 7 bases. This CDR3 contains 13 residues. CDR1 is SGHDN and CDR2 is FVKESK in the germline V gene. The CDR3 loop reads CASSRQYTDTQYF. DNA of the CDR3: TGTGCCAGCAGCCGACAGTACACAGATACGCAGTATTTT.